This entry concerns a single TCR beta chain. The target of this receptor is not known. Within one base of it there is no much larger clone, and no base qualities were kept. For CDR1 and CDR2, the germline V gene lists MGHRA and YSYEKL. From the cysteine up to the phenylalanine, the CDR3 has a length of 14 residues. Kept here is only the CDR3 DNA, which spans 42 bases and is read in frame from base 1. Relative to germline, V is 2 bases shorter and J is 5 bases shorter, with 12 bases between their ends. Healthy HIV-negative adults with no recently reported acute infections or vaccinations were included as donors. Every donor was a Caucasian adult residing in Nashville, Tennessee, USA. CD4+ T cells were enriched by magnetic negative selection, after which naive cells were positively selected on CD45RA and the negative fraction was taken as the memory subset. Blood was collected by leukapheresis, and PBMCs were isolated by Ficoll-Histopaque density gradient centrifugation and then cryopreserved in liquid nitrogen vapor phase. Analytical flow cytometry was used to check the purity and quantity of every magnetically sorted T cell population. Genomic DNA was isolated from each sorted fraction and quantified by UV absorbance on a Nanodrop 2000c.

The entry originates in a study of shared clonotypes between healthy human individuals (dated by TCRdb to about 2020). The study in broad terms: The cohort included a few men and two women between 18 and 49 years of age. The study deeply sequenced blood TCR repertoires of several healthy adults to estimate repertoire size and the extent of clonotype sharing between individuals. Each donor's leukapheresis produced roughly between roughly 0.85 and 9 billion PBMCs. Per donor, three plates each were used for CD4 naive and CD4 memory, two for CD8 naive, and one for CD8 memory. To increase sequencing depth and limit assay-specific biases, different laboratories used diverse techniques to prepare libraries and sequence TCR repertoires.

Using the deep immunoSEQ assay, multiplex PCR amplified TCR CDR3 regions from genomic DNA. For each cell subset, the extracted genomic DNA was distributed evenly across all wells of several immunoSEQ 96-well plates, and each plate served as one replicate. For sorted subsets, roughly 200 ng of genomic DNA, equivalent to some 33,000 T cell genomes, went into each replicate PCR. The purified libraries were quantified using a Qubit 3.0 fluorometer, sized with a Bioanalyzer 2100, and then quantified again using the KAPA Library Quantification kit. Each immunoSEQ 96-well plate was sequenced on its own single-read 150-cycle Illumina NextSeq 550 flow cell. In the paper's pipeline: Because the immunoSEQ output held only junctional sequences and lacked quality scores, the filtering could not match the filtering applied to full-length reads. To assign V/J genes and CDR3, sequences were annotated using PyIR, a Python wrapper for IgBLAST v1.9, with IMGT germline references. Any read was removed if the V/J assignment was weak (E-value above 1e-6), the CDR3 was missing, or the read contained stop codons, out-of-frame junctions, or ambiguous translated residues. A V3J clonotype was defined by an identical inferred V gene, J gene, and CDR3 amino acid sequence. Percentage overlap between repertoires was computed as shared unique clonotypes divided by the size of the smaller repertoire. Richness of each repertoire was evaluated using RTK rarefaction, the Chao1 estimator, and Recon v2.1 estimates of unobserved clonotypes. OLGA was used to compute generation probabilities for all TCRbeta clonotypes that the gDNA method yielded from several donors. The immuneACCESS repertoire file appears here via TCRdb, limited to in-frame rearrangements. These files lack a portion of the clones; in checked studies, under half of the deficit traces to unresolved V genes, and the cause of the others is not known. Clone size and V and J calls were adopted from that table, with D and trimming inferred from the DNA. The table for this sample lists 400,000 to 600,000 clones; roughly 95% of them were counted only once. The ten largest clones add up to around 0.066% of the sample.

What the authors observed across the whole study: Based on pairwise subsampling, the degree of clonotype sharing among donors was expected to be affected by sequencing depth. The small number of donors limited the genetic and exposure-history diversity represented. Naive subsets generally had larger estimated clonotype richness than memory subsets. Clonotypes shared by all four sorted-subset donors showed higher generation probabilities than non-shared clonotypes. Rarefaction of sorted-subset datasets indicated incomplete sequencing despite the large sequencing depth. Sharing across a few donors was observed for around 5% of naive CD4, under 4% of naive CD8, about 2.3% of memory CD4, and 0.4% of memory CD8 clonotypes. Sampling was restricted to blood, and TCR repertoires in tissue are likely to differ from TCR repertoires in blood.

In this chain, TRBV4-1 is recombined with TRBJ2-5; a tentative D match to TRBD1 spans 5 bases. Sequencing was done on a sample of naive CD4+ T cells sorted from blood. The cell subset or site label corresponds to: CD45RA+ positively selected. This TCR was recovered from a woman in her thirties in good health. The CDR3 reads as follows: CASSQSAPGETQYF. The nucleotides are TGCGCCAGCAGCCAATCCGCTCCAGGGGAGACCCAGTACTTC.